These 28 T cell receptor beta chains were sequenced from one sample in a study of cytomegalovirus exposure and HLA in healthy donors. The PCR contained 60 Vbeta and 13 Jbeta primers. TCRdb's table, derived via immunoSEQ multiplex PCR, lists solely in-frame clones and lacks some. The data show 99,000 or so clones, about 80% seen once. The sequenced sample consisted of PBMCs. Receptor source: a man between 60 and 75 years old in good health and CMV-seropositive.

DNA of the CDR3: TGCGCCAGCAGCCTACTAGCGGGGCAAGCTCCAGATACGCAGTATTTT. Translating gives CASSLLAGQAPDTQYF. This chain joins TRBV5-1 and TRBJ2-3; 10 bases agree with TRBD2. Germline CDR1 SGHRS, CDR2 YFSETQ. V lost 4 bases to trimming and J lost 4 bases; unmatched junction nucleotides: 9. This CDR3 spans 16 amino acids.

This chain connects TRBV9 to TRBJ2-1, with D possibly being TRBD2 (6 bases). V lost 3 bases to trimming and J lost 0 bases, with 10 bases between them. Germline CDR1 and CDR2: SGDLS and YYNGEE. The CDR3 extends over 15 amino acids. CDR3 sequence (DNA): TGTGCCAGCAGCGCCGGGAGCGCCTCCTACAATGAGCAGTTCTTC. This gives the protein CASSAGSASYNEQFF.

The chain links TRBV28 to TRBJ1-6, with TRBD1 as a possible D gene (6 bases). From germline, CDR1 is MDHEN and CDR2 SYDVKM. V lost 10 bases and J lost 10, with 29 bases in between. The CDR3 consists of 17 residues. The DNA for the CDR3 is TGTGCCACTAACGGGGGGGCAGGGACCTCGCTCGGATCACCCCTCCACTTT. Its protein is CATNGGAGTSLGSPLHF.

The CDR3 here is CASSLGGQGGLNTEAFF. CDR3 nucleotides: TGTGCCAGCAGCTTAGGGGGACAGGGGGGGTTGAACACTGAAGCTTTCTTT. The V and J genes are TRBV7-6 and TRBJ1-1, with TRBD1 identical over 11 bases. Germline-derived CDR1 and CDR2 are SGHVS and FNYEAQ. The CDR3 is made up of 17 amino acids. Trimming at V came to 1 base and at J to 0 bases, leaving 4 bases not matched to a gene.

The chain combines TRBV5-6 with TRBJ2-6; D is uncertain. V was cut by 0 bases and J by 4 bases, with 11 bases left in between. In germline, CDR1 is SGHDT, CDR2 YYEEEE. The CDR3 is 16 residues long. The CDR3 spells CASSLVSSSGANVLTF. The CDR3 DNA sequence: TGTGCCAGCAGCTTGGTTTCAAGCTCGGGGGCCAACGTCCTGACTTTC.

The chain carries TRBV7-9 and TRBJ2-6, with 8 positions matching TRBD1. V gave up 5 bases and J gave up 2 bases; unmatched junction bases: 5. CDR1 and CDR2 (germline): SEHNR, FQNEAQ (reference sequence). This CDR3 region has 16 residues. CDR3 residues: CASSLLTGAGANVLTF. In DNA, the CDR3 is TGTGCCAGCAGCCTTTTGACAGGGGCTGGGGCCAACGTCCTGACTTTC.

J is TRBJ2-3 and V is TRBV10-3, with unresolved D. The V gene lost 6 bases and the J gene lost 0 bases, with 4 bases spanning the gap. The CDR3 has 12 amino acids. CDR1 and CDR2 (germline): ENHRY, SYGVKD. CDR3 DNA: TGTGCCATCAGCCCTAGCACAGATACGCAGTATTTT. Its translation is CAISPSTDTQYF.

This chain joins TRBV7-2 and TRBJ1-3; 12 nucleotides align to TRBD1. With 1 base clipped from V and 5 bases from J, the junction kept 9 bases outside the gene matches. Looked up from germline, CDR1 is SGHTA and CDR2 is FQGNSA. CDR3 length equals 18 residues. CDR3 residues: CASSLESGQGASRNTIYF. CDR3 sequence (DNA): TGTGCCAGCAGCTTAGAGTCGGGACAGGGGGCGTCTAGAAACACCATATATTTT. The full variable domain, rest sourced from reference TRBV7-2 and TRBJ1-3, is GAGVSQSPSNKVTEKGKDVELRCDPISGHTALYWYRQSLGQGLEFLIYFQGNSAPDKSGLPSDRFSAERTGGSVSTLTIQRTQQEDSAVYLCASSLESGQGASRNTIYFGEGSWLTVV.

This clone was observed a single time. The rearrangement uses TRBV7-2 and TRBJ1-5, with 7 bases lining up with TRBD1. Trimming at V came to 1 base and at J to 5 bases, leaving 2 bases not matched to a gene. Germline V gene sequence: CDR1 SGHTA, CDR2 FQGNSA. This CDR3 is 14 amino acids long. The CDR3 coding sequence is TGTGCCAGCAGCTTAGGACAGGGTGATCAGCCCCAGCATTTT. This gives the protein CASSLGQGDQPQHF.

V is TRBV5-5 and J is TRBJ1-4; a weak D match, TRBD1 (6 bases). V lost 5 bases and J 6 bases, leaving 17 bases between the germline ends. The V gene's germline CDR1 is SGHKS and CDR2 YYEKEE (reference sequence). This CDR3 spans 15 amino acids. The CDR3 here is CASRPLGGADEKLFF. The CDR3 DNA is TGTGCCAGCAGGCCTCTTGGGGGCGCCGATGAAAAACTGTTTTTT.

The genes are TRBV7-2 and TRBJ2-5; D gene uncertain. Germline CDR1 is SGHTA and CDR2 is FQGNSA. Trimming stripped 5 bases from V and 4 bases from J, with 11 bases between. This CDR3 comprises 13 residues. CDR3 bases: TGTGCCAGCAGCCCCCTGGGCTCAGAGACCCAGTACTTC. Encoded protein: CASSPLGSETQYF.

This sequence joins TRBV4-1 and TRBJ1-2; D is uncertain. CDR1 is MGHRA and CDR2 is YSYEKL in the germline V gene. Trimming shortened V by 5 bases and J by 5 bases, and 18 bases separated the two germline ends. The length of the CDR3 is 15 residues. The CDR3 spells CASSILQSGDYGYTF. In DNA, the CDR3 is TGCGCCAGCAGCATACTGCAGAGCGGGGATTATGGCTACACCTTC.

In this sample, this clone turned up once. The J gene is TRBJ2-7, the V gene TRBV5-6; D might be TRBD1 (6 bases). This CDR3 comprises 16 residues. Germline V CDR1 and CDR2: SGHDT, YYEEEE. Trimming removed 0 bases from V and 3 bases from J, with 16 bases in between. In nucleotides, the CDR3 is TGTGCCAGCAGCTTGGGGAGACAGGTTAGGCTCTACGAGCAGTACTTC. This sequence encodes CASSLGRQVRLYEQYF. The full variable domain, its missing parts supplied by reference TRBV5-6 and TRBJ2-7, is DAGVTQSPTHLIKTRGQQVTLRCSPKSGHDTVSWYQQALGQGPQFIFQYYEEEERQRGNFPDRFSGHQFPNYSSELNVNALLLGDSALYLCASSLGRQVRLYEQYFGPGTRLTVT.

V gene TRBV7-2 combines with J gene TRBJ2-1; 9 bases agree with TRBD2. V gave up 5 bases and J gave up 11 bases; unmatched junction bases: 16. Germline-derived CDR1 and CDR2 are SGHTA and FQGNSA. The CDR3 extends over 16 amino acids. CDR3 nucleotides: TGTGCCAGCAGCGAAGGGGGGACTAGCAGGTCAGAGAAGCAGTTCTTC. This translates into CASSEGGTSRSEKQFF.

The rearrangement joins TRBV6-1 to TRBJ2-5, with D possibly being TRBD2 (6 bases). The V end lost 4 bases, the J end lost 2 bases, and 11 bases lay between the germline ends. This CDR3 comprises 14 residues. The V gene's germline CDR1 is MNHNS and CDR2 SASEGT. The CDR3 reads CASSGGAGQETQYF. The DNA of the CDR3 is TGTGCCAGCAGTGGAGGGGCGGGGCAAGAGACCCAGTACTTC.

This chain uses TRBV27 with TRBJ1-6; 8 bases fit TRBD1. Germline V CDR1 and CDR2: MNHEY, SMNVEV (reference sequence). V lost 5 bases to trimming and J lost 9 bases; unmatched junction nucleotides: 6. The CDR3 consists of 14 residues. DNA for the CDR3: TGTGCCAGCAGTATCCAGGGGGCGCCTTCACCCCTCCACTTT. Protein: CASSIQGAPSPLHF.

The CDR3 region has the DNA TGTGCCAGCAGCTCCTCGGGACAGACTAATGAAAAACTGTTTTTT. It translates to CASSSSGQTNEKLFF. The chain employs TRBV28 and TRBJ1-4, with TRBD1 matching over 7 bases. The CDR3 runs 15 residues. V lost 6 bases, J lost 2 bases, and 6 bases stayed unmatched. The V gene's germline CDR1 is MDHEN and CDR2 SYDVKM. Using reference TRBV28 and TRBJ1-4 for the parts outside the CDR3, the full variable domain is DVKVTQSSRYLVKRTGEKVFLECVQDMDHENMFWYRQDPGLGLRLIYFSYDVKMKEKGDIPEGYSVSREKKERFSLILESASTNQTSMYLCASSSSGQTNEKLFFGSGTQLSVL.

The chain links TRBV2 to TRBJ2-7; D unclear. The V gene's germline CDR1 is SNHLY and CDR2 FYNNEI. Trimming shortened V by 4 bases and J by 6 bases, and 7 bases separated the two germline ends. CDR3 length: 11 amino acids. The CDR3 DNA is TGTGCCAGCAGTGGGGCGATCGAGCAGTACTTC. It is translated as CASSGAIEQYF.

This clone showed up just a few times. The chain has TRBV7-6 and TRBJ2-7, with D perhaps matching TRBD1 (6 bases). Deletions cut 1 base from V and 3 bases from J, with 10 bases between. Germline V gene data show CDR1 as SGHVS and CDR2 as FNYEAQ. The CDR3 totals 14 residues. CDR3 bases: TGTGCCAGCAGCTTAGAACAGGGTCTCTACGAGCAGTACTTC. Protein product: CASSLEQGLYEQYF.

The chain is built from TRBV30 and TRBJ1-1; 8 bases fit TRBD1. The CDR3 is made up of 14 amino acids. V lost 2 bases, J lost 4 bases, and 6 bases stayed unmatched. Germline lookup yields CDR1 GTSNPN and CDR2 SVGIG (reference sequence). The CDR3 region is CAWSIMTGATEAFF. The CDR3 nucleotides read TGTGCCTGGAGTATCATGACAGGGGCCACTGAAGCTTTCTTT.

The V call is TRBV5-1, the J call TRBJ2-5; 8 nucleotides line up with TRBD1. Germline trimming cut 4 bases from V and 2 bases from J; bases unmatched to any gene: 7. The CDR3 is 15 residues long. Looked up from germline, CDR1 is SGHRS and CDR2 is YFSETQ. The CDR3 here is CASSPTGVGQETQYF. CDR3 in DNA: TGCGCCAGCAGCCCGACAGGGGTTGGGCAAGAGACCCAGTACTTC.

The rearrangement links TRBV7-9 to TRBJ2-2; D perhaps matches TRBD2 (6 bases). CDR3 length equals 15 residues. The germline CDR1 and CDR2 sequences are SEHNR and FQNEAQ (reference sequence). Trimming pared 1 base from V and 5 bases from J, leaving 11 bases between. The CDR3 spells CASSLDLRGTGELFF. The CDR3, as DNA: TGTGCCAGCAGCTTAGACCTTCGGGGGACCGGGGAGCTGTTTTTT.

This chain connects TRBV6-1 to TRBJ1-1; the D is unclear. The ends were cut back, 10 bases at V and 8 bases at J, with 17 bases in the middle. The CDR3 loop spans 12 amino acids. Germline V gene sequence: CDR1 MNHNS, CDR2 SASEGT. The CDR3 loop reads CAIRREVAEAFF. The CDR3 DNA sequence: TGTGCCATCCGACGGGAGGTCGCGGAAGCTTTCTTT.

This clone was recorded a few times. The rearrangement joins TRBV25-1 to TRBJ2-5, with 7 bases that match TRBD2. The CDR3 is 17 residues long. The germline gives CDR1 MGHDK, CDR2 SYGVNS. V was clipped by 2 bases and J by 4 bases; unmatched bases: 13. The CDR3 bases are TGTGCCAGCAGTGAAGAGAATGGGGGGGGGATTCCAGAGACCCAGTACTTC. Translating gives CASSEENGGGIPETQYF.

CDR3: CASSVEGDSNYGYTF. CDR3 nucleotides: TGTGCCAGCAGCGTAGAAGGGGATAGCAACTATGGCTACACCTTC. This rearrangement joins TRBV9 to TRBJ1-2; D perhaps matches TRBD1 (5 bases). V was pared by 0 bases and J by 2 bases, with 11 bases between. This CDR3 region has 15 residues. Germline CDR1 reads SGDLS; CDR2 reads YYNGEE.

Remarks on this clone: Other DNA sequences in this specimen translate into the identical CDR3. CDR3 nucleotide sequence: TGCAGCGTTACCAGACAGGGCGACAGCTCTGGGGCCAACGTCCTGACTTTC. Translated, it gives CSVTRQGDSSGANVLTF. This rearrangement joins TRBV29-1 to TRBJ2-6, with 7 bases identical to TRBD1. The germline CDR1 and CDR2 sequences are SQVTM and ANQGSEA. V lost 5 bases and J lost 0; bases outside the gene matches: 10. CDR3 length: 17 residues.

The chain links TRBV4-3 to TRBJ2-6; 11 positions agree with TRBD2. V lost 3 bases, J lost 4 bases, and 11 bases stayed unmatched. This CDR3 has 19 residues. Germline assignment: CDR1 LGHNA and CDR2 YSLEER. The CDR3 is CASSQGFSGGALGANVLTF. CDR3 bases: TGCGCCAGCAGCCAGGGCTTTAGCGGGGGGGCTCTGGGGGCCAACGTCCTGACTTTC.

This clone was counted ten times or more. The chain uses TRBV5-6 and TRBJ1-6, with D unclear. The germline V and J ends were trimmed by 4 bases and 0 bases, with 11 bases remaining between them. This CDR3 is built from 16 residues. The germline CDR1 and CDR2 sequences are SGHDT and YYEEEE. The CDR3 DNA is TGTGCCAGCAGCCTCAGTGCTTTCTCCTATAATTCACCCCTCCACTTT. Translation: CASSLSAFSYNSPLHF.